This T cell receptor (beta chain) emerged from a study of shared clonotypes between healthy human individuals. Whole-study context: Donor ages ranged 18 to 49 years: two women, a few men. Study-wide findings and caveats: It was expected that sequencing depth would affect clonotype sharing among donors.

Concerning this clone itself: Its antigen is not known.

All donors were healthy HIV-negative adults lacking recent acute infections or vaccinations. The assay was immunoSEQ multiplex PCR, and TCRdb's table has in-frame clones only and misses some. The sample consists of about 700,000 clones, about 74% of them appearing once. CDR3 length: 12 amino acids. In germline, CDR1 is SGHVS, CDR2 FNYEAQ. V lost 2 bases to trimming and J lost 10 bases, with 9 bases between them. The chain is built from TRBV7-6 and TRBJ2-1; no definite D call. This receptor was obtained from a woman under 40 in good health. What was sequenced was memory CD4+ T cells sorted from blood. Subset meaning: CD45RA-negative fraction. The CDR3 protein is CASSLLKAEQFF. Here the CDR3 DNA reads TGTGCCAGCAGCTTACTAAAAGCCGAGCAGTTCTTC.